The 26 T cell receptor beta chains below all came from one sample that was sequenced in a study of blood T cell repertoires in COVID-19 (dated by TCRdb to the early 2020s). Receptors were amplified or captured by the immunoSEQ multiplex PCR assay. The table comes from immuneACCESS by way of TCRdb, which keeps in-frame sequences with V and J called. Part of the clones is missing from these tables; in studies checked, under half for an unresolved V gene and the rest for unknown reasons. The table for this sample lists around 180,000 clones; 70% to 85% of them were counted only once. The top ten hold about an eighth of the sample. The sequencing input was PBMCs or T cells enriched from blood (not recorded which). The receptors were gathered from a middle-aged man who had recovered from COVID-19.

This chain connects TRBV3-1 (or the pseudogene TRBV3-2) to TRBJ1-2; the match to TRBD1 covers 7 bases. CDR1 LGHDT and CDR2 YNNKEL come from the germline V gene (reference sequence). The CDR3 is made up of 14 amino acids. Trimming removed 1 base from V and 8 bases from J; junction bases left unmatched: 7. The CDR3: CASSQADRGQGYTF. The CDR3 bases are TGTGCCAGCAGCCAAGCTGATAGGGGACAGGGCTACACCTTC.

The chain recombines TRBV10-3 with TRBJ2-6, with D unresolved. CDR3 size: 15 residues. Germline lookup yields CDR1 ENHRY and CDR2 SYGVKD. V lost 6 bases to trimming and J lost 2 bases, with 11 bases between them. The CDR3 DNA reads as TGTGCCATCAGCCTCGTCGAGGCTGGGGCCAACGTCCTGACTTTC. Protein sequence: CAISLVEAGANVLTF.

The chain is built from TRBV6-5 and TRBJ2-1, with 8 bases lining up with TRBD1. CDR1 is MNHEY, CDR2 SVGAGI, per germline. V trimming: 7 bases; J trimming: 2 bases; junction bases outside the gene matches: 7. The CDR3 has 15 amino acids. The CDR3 nucleotides are TGTGCCAGCACCCCTATGGGACAGGCCTACAATGAGCAGTTCTTC. Amino acid sequence: CASTPMGQAYNEQFF.

This CDR3 is CASSAGDPGQGAYGYTF. As DNA, the CDR3 is TGTGCCAGCAGCGCGGGAGACCCGGGACAGGGGGCCTATGGCTACACCTTC. V gene TRBV5-6 combines with J gene TRBJ1-2; 12 bases match TRBD1. Trimming took 4 bases from V and 4 from J; bases not matched to a gene: 11. Germline lookup yields CDR1 SGHDT and CDR2 YYEEEE. There are 17 residues in the CDR3. Using reference TRBV5-6 and TRBJ1-2 for the parts outside the CDR3, the full variable domain is DAGVTQSPTHLIKTRGQQVTLRCSPKSGHDTVSWYQQALGQGPQFIFQYYEEEERQRGNFPDRFSGHQFPNYSSELNVNALLLGDSALYLCASSAGDPGQGAYGYTFGSGTRLTVV.

This chain links TRBV5-1 with TRBJ2-1; the match to TRBD2 covers 8 bases. Per the germline V gene, CDR1 is SGHRS and CDR2 is YFSETQ. Trimming at V came to 1 base and at J to 6 bases, leaving 6 bases not matched to a gene. CDR3 length: 15 residues. Here the CDR3 reads CASSLRGGRPNEQFF. The CDR3 bases are TGCGCCAGCAGCTTGCGGGGGGGGCGACCCAATGAGCAGTTCTTC. Complete variable domain (other parts from reference TRBV5-1 and TRBJ2-1): KAGVTQTPRYLIKTRGQQVTLSCSPISGHRSVSWYQQTPGQGLQFLFEYFSETQRNKGNFPGRFSGRQFSNSRSEMNVSTLELGDSALYLCASSLRGGRPNEQFFGPGTRLTVL.

V and J are TRBV4-1 and TRBJ2-3; D ambiguous. CDR1 is MGHRA and CDR2 is YSYEKL in the germline V gene. The CDR3 contains 16 residues. Trimming cost V 0 bases and J 4 bases, with 14 bases left between them. CDR3 sequence reads: CASSQDLNRVPDTQYF. CDR3 nucleotide sequence: TGCGCCAGCAGCCAAGATCTTAACCGGGTACCAGATACGCAGTATTTT.

The genes are TRBV5-1 and TRBJ2-2, with 9 bases fitting TRBD2. There are 15 residues in the CDR3. The germline V gene has CDR1 SGHRS and CDR2 YFSETQ. V was clipped by 0 bases and J by 3 bases; unmatched bases: 0. DNA of the CDR3: TGCGCCAGCAGCTTGGGACTAGCGGACACCGGGGAGCTGTTTTTT. It translates to CASSLGLADTGELFF.

The chain uses TRBV4-1 and TRBJ2-7, with 9 bases fitting TRBD1. CDR3 size: 15 residues. Trimming took 2 bases from V and 9 from J; bases not matched to a gene: 11. The V gene's germline CDR1 is MGHRA and CDR2 YSYEKL. CDR3 nucleotides: TGCGCCAGCAGCCAAATACCCCGGGACAGGGACTGGCAGTACTTC. It yields the protein CASSQIPRDRDWQYF.

The chain has TRBV10-2 and TRBJ2-3, with D possibly TRBD1 on 5 matching bases. CDR3 length: 16 amino acids. Trimming removed 2 bases from V and 1 base from J, with 13 bases in between. From germline, CDR1 is WSHSY and CDR2 SAAADI. The CDR3 is CASSEQDTIRTDTQYF. The CDR3 nucleotides are TGCGCCAGCAGTGAGCAGGACACCATTCGCACAGATACGCAGTATTTT.

This sequence joins TRBV5-1 and TRBJ1-3; 8 bases match TRBD1. The CDR3 spans 15 residues. CDR1 SGHRS and CDR2 YFSETQ come from the germline V gene. V was clipped by 2 bases and J by 0 bases; unmatched bases: 1. The CDR3, as DNA: TGCGCCAGCAGCTTCGACAGGGGCTCTGGAAACACCATATATTTT. This gives the protein CASSFDRGSGNTIYF.

The genes are TRBV6-4 and TRBJ2-7, with 10 bases fitting TRBD2. This CDR3 comprises 14 residues. J was trimmed by 2 bases and V by 6 bases; bases with no gene match: 4. CDR1 is MRHNA and CDR2 is SNTAGT in the germline V gene. The CDR3 DNA sequence: TGTGCCAGCAGCGCGCTAGCGGGGGCCTACGAGCAGTACTTC. As protein: CASSALAGAYEQYF.

This clone showed up just once. The J gene is TRBJ1-1, the V gene TRBV19, with D possibly matching TRBD1 (6 bases). CDR1 and CDR2 from the germline V gene are LNHDA and SQIVND (reference sequence). Between the trimmed V and J ends, which lost 9 bases and 3 bases, there was a span of 17 bases. This CDR3 has 14 residues. For the CDR3, the DNA is TGTGCCAGCCGGGGCACCACAGGGTACACTGAAGCTTTCTTT. It yields the protein CASRGTTGYTEAFF.

This sequence joins TRBV15 and TRBJ2-5, with D tentatively TRBD2 (6 bases). CDR1 LNHNV and CDR2 YYDKDF come from the germline V gene (reference sequence). Trimming shortened V by 1 base and J by 5 bases, and 11 bases separated the two germline ends. The CDR3 length is 14 residues. CDR3 DNA: TGTGCCACCAGCAGAGGTGGGCTAGCGGAGACCCAGTACTTC. Its translation is CATSRGGLAETQYF.

J is TRBJ1-2 and V is TRBV7-3; a possible D gene is TRBD1 (5 bases). Trimming removed 5 bases at V and 4 bases at J, with 14 bases between. Germline assignment: CDR1 SGHTA and CDR2 FQGTGA. This CDR3 contains 14 residues. For the CDR3, the DNA is TGTGCCAGCAGCGCGGGACGTCCATCCTATGGCTACACCTTC. It translates to CASSAGRPSYGYTF.

This chain connects TRBV6-2 or TRBV6-3 to TRBJ1-6, with D tentatively TRBD1 (5 bases). The V gene's germline CDR1 is MNHEY and CDR2 SVGEGT. The CDR3 contains 15 residues. Deletions cut 4 bases from V and 10 bases from J, with 17 bases between. The CDR3 loop is CASSSRGGGYSPLHF. In nucleotides, the CDR3 is TGTGCCAGCAGTTCCCGAGGTGGGGGGTACTCACCCCTCCACTTT.

The chain couples TRBV24-1 to TRBJ2-5; maybe TRBD1 (6 bases). Germline CDR1 and CDR2: KGHDR and SFDVKD. V was clipped by 9 bases and J by 5 bases, with 15 bases between them. The CDR3 contains 13 residues. The CDR3 loop is CATAGRGQETQYF. CDR3 in DNA: TGTGCCACCGCGGGCAGGGGTCAGGAGACCCAGTACTTC.

This clone was counted between two and nine times. The chain is built from TRBV7-9 and TRBJ1-2; TRBD1 matches at 7 bases. V gave up 3 bases and J gave up 5 bases; unmatched junction bases: 9. This CDR3 spans 15 amino acids. CDR1 is SEHNR, CDR2 FQNEAQ, per germline (reference sequence). This chain's CDR3 is CASSLQTGQSYGYTF. The CDR3 DNA follows: TGTGCCAGCAGCTTGCAGACGGGACAGTCGTATGGCTACACCTTC.

This clone was seen a few times. The genes are TRBV9 and TRBJ2-1; D remains ambiguous. The CDR3 covers 14 residues. Trimming left V 3 bases short and J 4 bases short, with 11 bases between. CDR1 and CDR2 from the germline V gene are SGDLS and YYNGEE. The CDR3: CASSAPDGYNEQFF. The DNA of the CDR3 is TGTGCCAGCAGCGCCCCCGACGGGTACAATGAGCAGTTCTTC.

This clone has just one count. J is TRBJ1-6 and V is TRBV11-2; 9 bases fit TRBD1. CDR3 length equals 18 residues. CDR1 SGHAT and CDR2 FQNNGV come from the germline V gene. Trimming took 5 bases from V and 1 from J; bases not matched to a gene: 9. CDR3 residues: CASSPVTGGRSYNSPLHF. The CDR3 nucleotides read TGTGCCAGCAGCCCAGTGACAGGGGGGCGATCCTATAATTCACCCCTCCACTTT.

The chain joins TRBV6-1 to TRBJ2-2; 9 positions match TRBD1. Germline values: CDR1 MNHNS, CDR2 SASEGT. Trimming cost V 1 base and J 2 bases; bases outside gene matches: 5. The CDR3 has 17 residues. In nucleotides, the CDR3 is TGTGCCAGCAGTGAAGGGACAGGGGTAGGCAACACCGGGGAGCTGTTTTTT. Amino acids: CASSEGTGVGNTGELFF.

The chain carries TRBV10-3 and TRBJ2-5; 8 nucleotides line up with TRBD2. CDR3 length: 14 residues. Germline assignment: CDR1 ENHRY and CDR2 SYGVKD. Trimming at V came to 3 bases and at J to 4 bases, leaving 4 bases not matched to a gene. Written as DNA, the CDR3 is TGTGCCATCAGTGACGGGGGGGCCCCAGAGACCCAGTACTTC. Its protein is CAISDGGAPETQYF.

The gene calls are TRBV7-2 and TRBJ1-1, with D hard to call. From germline, CDR1 is SGHTA and CDR2 FQGNSA. Trimming removed 1 base from V and 7 bases from J, with 4 bases in between. The CDR3 runs to 11 residues. CDR3 protein: CASSLVSEAFF. The CDR3 DNA reads TGTGCCAGCAGCTTAGTTAGTGAAGCTTTCTTT.

The chain uses TRBV7-6 and TRBJ2-7; 7 nucleotides match TRBD2. Trimming at V came to 1 base and at J to 2 bases, leaving 5 bases not matched to a gene. CDR1 is SGHVS and CDR2 is FNYEAQ in the germline V gene. There are 15 residues in the CDR3. This CDR3 is CASSLGGGSPYEQYF. As DNA, the CDR3 is TGTGCCAGCAGCTTAGGGGGGGGAAGCCCCTACGAGCAGTACTTC.

This clone appeared a single time. The gene calls are TRBV18 and TRBJ1-2, with 12 bases aligning to TRBD1. The CDR3 contains 13 residues. V shed 6 bases and J 10 bases; nucleotides not matched to a gene: 6. The germline CDR1 and CDR2 sequences are KGHSH and LQKENI. CDR3 in DNA: TGTGCCAGCTCTCCTGGGACAGGGGGCCTCTACACCTTC. It translates to CASSPGTGGLYTF.

The chain has TRBV4-3 and TRBJ2-7; D is possibly TRBD2 (5 bases). Germline V gene sequence: CDR1 LGHNA, CDR2 YSLEER. Trimming pared 1 base from V and 4 bases from J, leaving 14 bases between. The CDR3 contains 15 residues. CDR3 sequence: CASSQALGRDYEQYF. CDR3 nucleotide sequence: TGCGCCAGCAGCCAAGCGCTAGGACGGGATTACGAGCAGTACTTC.

J is TRBJ1-1 and V is TRBV6-4, with D uncertain. This CDR3 has 13 amino acids. V was clipped by 3 bases and J by 0 bases, with 5 bases between them. Looked up from germline, CDR1 is MRHNA and CDR2 is SNTAGT. The CDR3 spells CASSDNMNTEAFF. Written as DNA, the CDR3 is TGTGCCAGCAGTGATAATATGAACACTGAAGCTTTCTTT.